The rows below give T cell receptor beta chains drawn from one sample of a study of T-cell reconstitution after alpha-beta-depleted transplantation in children. TCRdb re-derived calls from the PCR reads in MiXCR, one entry per CDR3 protein. The sample lists some 830,000 distinct CDR3 sequences, under 20% occurring once. Sequenced here: PBMCs, mostly from graft donor cells, sampled 360 days after TCRalphabeta/CD19-depleted stem cell transplant. All receptors come from a male patient aged 10-17 years who had a stem cell transplant for acute lymphoblastic leukemia, so the T cells may come from the graft donor. CDR3s include the opening cysteine and the closing phenylalanine or tryptophan. Each record gives: D gene, J gene, clone size, V gene, CDR3 DNA, CDR3 protein. D genes are given only for firm matches. Clone size, where shown, is once, few, many, or a class for clones that have expanded.

TRBD2 TRBJ2-2 NA TRBV4-1 TGCGCCAGCAGCCAAACACGACTAAGCCAGCGGGAGTCCGGGGAGCTGTTTTTT CASSQTRLSQRESGELFF
TRBD2 TRBJ2-1 few TRBV7-8 TGTGCCAGCAGACTTTCTAGCGGGAGGGCTCCAGTCAATGAGCAGTTCTTC CASRLSSGRAPVNEQFF
NA TRBJ2-1 NA TRBV20-1 TGCAGTGCTAGAGATGCCTCCCCTCTCTTC CSARDASPLF
NA TRBJ2-7 NA TRBV7-2 TGTGCCAGCACCATGACCCTGGAAGGGAAAAGCGAGCAGTACTTC CASTMTLEGKSEQYF
NA TRBJ1-3 many TRBV29-1 TGCAGCGTTGCATGGGGCTCTGGAAACACCATATATTTT CSVAWGSGNTIYF
NA TRBJ1-1 few TRBV20-1 TGCAGTGCTAGAGGACCCGGGACGGTACAAGCTTTCTTT CSARGPGTVQAFF
TRBD2 TRBJ2-1 NA TRBV6-5 TGTGCCAGCAGTTACACTCGGGACTACCAGTTCTTC CASSYTRDYQFF
NA TRBJ2-1 few TRBV12-3/TRBV12-4 TGTGCCAGCAGCGACGGGACCCCTGCCTACAATGAGCAGTTCTTC CASSDGTPAYNEQFF
NA TRBJ2-6 NA TRBV6-2/TRBV6-3 TGTGCCAGCAGTTTTAAGGCCCCTACCTCATCTGGGGCCAACGTCCTGACTTTC CASSFKAPTSSGANVLTF
TRBD2 TRBJ2-5 NA TRBV10-3 TGTGCCACCGGACTAGCGGGAGCACAAGAGACCCAGTACTTC CATGLAGAQETQYF
TRBD1 TRBJ2-1 NA TRBV29-1 TGCAGCGTGACAGGGGTACTCTACAATGTGCAGTTCTTC CSVTGVLYNVQFF
TRBD1 TRBJ1-2 NA TRBV20-1 TGCAGTGCTAAAGGACAGGGGGCGGTCTATGGCTACACCTTC CSAKGQGAVYGYTF
NA TRBJ2-3 few TRBV2 TGTGCCAGCAGTGTTACTAGGTCTGGCCCAGATACGCAGTATTTT CASSVTRSGPDTQYF
TRBD2 TRBJ2-3 NA TRBV12-3/TRBV12-4 TGTGCCAGCAGTCCGGTAGCGGGAGTGAGCACAGATACGCAGTATTTT CASSPVAGVSTDTQYF
NA TRBJ2-2 few TRBV7-3 TGTGCCAGCAGCCCTTCGGAGGACAGTCTCCTAAACACCGGGGAGCTGTTTTTT CASSPSEDSLLNTGELFF
NA TRBJ2-5 NA TRBV7-8 TGTGCCAGCAGCTTGGCCGGGGAGGTCGGGGAGACCCAGTACTTC CASSLAGEVGETQYF
NA TRBJ1-2 NA TRBV18 TGTGCCAGCTCACCGGGGGGCAGCGGCCGGAGCCATGGCTACACCTTC CASSPGGSGRSHGYTF
NA TRBJ2-7 few TRBV9 TGTGCCAGCAGCGTAGACTTTAGTCCCTACGAGCAGTACTTC CASSVDFSPYEQYF
TRBD2 TRBJ2-7 few TRBV7-4 TGTGCCAGCAGCGTTCCGGGACTAGCGGTCTTCTACGAGCAGTACTTC CASSVPGLAVFYEQYF
TRBD2 TRBJ2-3 few TRBV4-1 TGCGCCAGCAGCCCGGAAGGGTGGCTAGCGGGGACAGATACGCAGTATTTT CASSPEGWLAGTDTQYF
NA TRBJ2-7 NA TRBV21-1 TGTGCCAGCAGCAAACTCCGACTAGCGGGAGGTCTCTACGAGCAGTACTTC CASSKLRLAGGLYEQYF
TRBD1 TRBJ1-6 few TRBV12-3/TRBV12-4 TGTGCCAGCAGTTCCCACTCGACAGGGGATTCACCCCTCCACTTT CASSSHSTGDSPLHF
TRBD1 TRBJ2-7 few TRBV5-1 TGCGCCAGCAGCTCGCGTTTTTCCGGGACAGGGCGGGATTACGAGCAGTACTTC CASSSRFSGTGRDYEQYF
NA TRBJ2-3 many TRBV9 TGTGCCAGCAGCGTAGGGCAGCCAGATACGCAGTATTTT CASSVGQPDTQYF
TRBD2 TRBJ2-1 few TRBV5-1 TGCGCCAGCAGCTGGGGACTAGCGGGAGGTAATTACAATGAGCAGTTCTTC CASSWGLAGGNYNEQFF
NA TRBJ1-5 few TRBV15 TGTGCCACCAGGCAGGGTTGGGTGCCTTATAGCAATCAGCCCCAGCATTTT CATRQGWVPYSNQPQHF
NA TRBJ2-3 few TRBV20-1 TGCAGTGCTAGAGATCCCACGGACCTAAGGGCAGATACGCAGTATTTT CSARDPTDLRADTQYF